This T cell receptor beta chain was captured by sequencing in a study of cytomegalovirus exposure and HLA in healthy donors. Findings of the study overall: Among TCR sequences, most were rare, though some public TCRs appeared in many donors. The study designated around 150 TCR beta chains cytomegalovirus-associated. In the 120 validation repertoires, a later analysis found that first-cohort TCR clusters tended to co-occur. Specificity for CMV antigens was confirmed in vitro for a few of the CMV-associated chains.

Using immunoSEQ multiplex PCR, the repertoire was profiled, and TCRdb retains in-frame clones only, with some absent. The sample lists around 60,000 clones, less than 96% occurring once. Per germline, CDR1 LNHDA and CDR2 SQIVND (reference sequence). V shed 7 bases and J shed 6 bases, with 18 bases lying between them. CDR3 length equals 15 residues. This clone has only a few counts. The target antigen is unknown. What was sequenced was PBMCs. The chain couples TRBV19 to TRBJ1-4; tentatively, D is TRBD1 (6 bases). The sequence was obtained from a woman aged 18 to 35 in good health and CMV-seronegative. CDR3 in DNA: TGTGCCAGTACCCATAGGTGGGGGACACATGAAAAACTGTTTTTT. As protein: CASTHRWGTHEKLFF.